This TCR beta chain comes out of a study of human T cells and chemical hapten exposure. As for the study in general: Small pooled library volume differences chiefly drove per-sample TCR yield variation.

This clonotype was counted only a few times. Library preparation tagged each individual cDNA molecule with a unique molecular identifier. In the authors' workflow: Sample TCR counts, which ranged from roughly 20,000 to 750,000, had a median of 95,638. TCRdb re-called the RACE reads with MiXCR, one entry per CDR3 protein. The V and J calls were not made by the authors but by TCRdb's processing. The sample gives 65,000 to 80,000 distinct CDR3 sequences, roughly 8.6% of which show up once; approximately 1.4% is in the top ten. Trimming removed 0 bases at V and 3 bases at J, with 14 bases between. The germline V gene has CDR1 DFQATT and CDR2 SNEGSKA (reference sequence). The CDR3 extends over 15 amino acids. Documented time point: healthy volunteer bleed at 6 weeks. It was unfractionated whole blood from which total RNA was extracted.

The J gene is TRBJ1-2, the V gene TRBV20-1; a weak D match, TRBD1 (5 bases). The clonotype originates from a male donor in good health. Some clones in this sample may be carry-over from other donors' samples. The sequenced sample consisted of whole blood. The CDR3 sequence is CSARDAAGPHYGYTF. The CDR3 DNA reads TGCAGTGCTAGAGATGCGGCAGGGCCCCACTATGGCTACACCTTC.